This T cell receptor (beta chain) was sequenced in a study of early T cells in non-severe SARS-CoV-2 infection. Study as a whole: The authors sequenced bulk RNA from unsorted whole blood, leaving chains unpaired. Findings of the study overall: Matching with VDJdb favored anti-spike CD8 responses (missing private and CD4 specificities).

The library protocol tagged individual cDNA molecules with unique molecular identifiers. Using its own MiXCR run on the 5' RACE reads, TCRdb lists one record per CDR3 protein. The sample has around 57,000 distinct CDR3 sequences, about 6% seen once. V was pared by 3 bases and J by 1 base, with 10 bases between. Germline CDR1 reads MNHEY; CDR2 reads SMNVEV (reference sequence). This CDR3 region has 14 residues. Comment on this clonotype: What it binds is unknown.

J is TRBJ2-7 and V is TRBV27; perhaps TRBD1 as D (6 bases). The sample here was whole blood, taken at baseline. This clonotype was obtained from an adult who was a healthcare worker with PCR-confirmed SARS-CoV-2 infection or an uninfected control (not recorded which). CDR3: CASSFGGASYEQYF. CDR3 in DNA: TGTGCCAGCAGTTTTGGGGGCGCTTCCTACGAGCAGTACTTC.